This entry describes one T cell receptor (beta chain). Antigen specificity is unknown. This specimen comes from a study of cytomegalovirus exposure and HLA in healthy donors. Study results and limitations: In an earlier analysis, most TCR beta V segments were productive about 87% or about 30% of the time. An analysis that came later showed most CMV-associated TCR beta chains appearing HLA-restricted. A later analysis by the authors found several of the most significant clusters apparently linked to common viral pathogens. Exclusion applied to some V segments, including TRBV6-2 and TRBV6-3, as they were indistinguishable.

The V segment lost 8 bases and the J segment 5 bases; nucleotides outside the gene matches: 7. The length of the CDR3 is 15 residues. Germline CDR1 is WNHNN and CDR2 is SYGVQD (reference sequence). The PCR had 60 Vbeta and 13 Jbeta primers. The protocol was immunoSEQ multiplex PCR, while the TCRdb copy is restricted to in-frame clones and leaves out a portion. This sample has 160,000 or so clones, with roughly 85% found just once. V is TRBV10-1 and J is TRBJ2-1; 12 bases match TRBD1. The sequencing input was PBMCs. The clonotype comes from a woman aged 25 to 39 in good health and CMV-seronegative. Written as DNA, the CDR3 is TGCGCCAGCGCGTTGGGACAGGGGGCCCACAATGAGCAGTTCTTC. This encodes CASALGQGAHNEQFF.